The clone carrying this T cell receptor (beta chain) occurred once. Its antigen is unknown. PCR primers comprised 60 Vbeta and 13 Jbeta primers. Generated by immunoSEQ multiplex PCR, the TCRdb table keeps only in-frame clones and is missing some. The sample lists about 140,000 clones; around 80% were seen once. Trimming pared 6 bases from V and 6 bases from J, leaving 14 bases between. CDR3 length: 13 amino acids. Germline lookup yields CDR1 MDHEN and CDR2 SYDVKM. These data originate in a study of cytomegalovirus exposure and HLA in healthy donors. Each of the donors was a healthy bone marrow donor. Overall study results and limits: It was about 150 TCR beta chains that were listed as cytomegalovirus-associated.

V gene TRBV28 combines with J gene TRBJ1-1; D is unclear. The material sequenced was PBMCs. This receptor was identified in a man aged 25-45 years in good health and CMV-seronegative. The CDR3 nucleotides read TGTGCCAGCAGCCTTGCTGAGGTATCTGAAGCTTTCTTT. This translates into CASSLAEVSEAFF. Supplemented by reference TRBV28 and TRBJ1-1, the full variable domain reads DVKVTQSSRYLVKRTGEKVFLECVQDMDHENMFWYRQDPGLGLRLIYFSYDVKMKEKGDIPEGYSVSREKKERFSLILESASTNQTSMYLCASSLAEVSEAFFGQGTRLTVV.